The next 7 T cell receptor beta chains were all read from a single sample in a study of T cell changes during pregnancy in multiple sclerosis. Produced via immunoSEQ multiplex PCR; TCRdb's table is partial and in-frame only. Of roughly 60,000 clones detected, roughly nine tenths appear once; the ten largest clones hold 0.6% to 0.9%. The sequencing here drew on CD4+ T cells from peripheral blood mononuclear cells, taken in the first trimester of pregnancy. These receptors were collected from a female donor with multiple sclerosis, enrolled in a pregnancy study.

The chain is built from TRBV18 and TRBJ1-2; D not resolved. Trimming took 2 bases from V and 8 from J, leaving 12 bases between them. CDR1 is KGHSH, CDR2 LQKENI, per germline. The CDR3 has 13 residues. The CDR3 is CASSPERVWGYTF. The CDR3 DNA sequence: TGTGCCAGCTCACCAGAGAGGGTATGGGGCTACACCTTC.

V is TRBV7-2 and J is TRBJ2-7; TRBD1 aligns across 7 bases. Trimming removed 4 bases from V and 2 bases from J; junction bases left unmatched: 11. CDR3 length: 16 residues. Germline CDR1 SGHTA, CDR2 FQGNSA. The CDR3 coding sequence is TGTGCCAGCAGCTCCCGAGGGACAGCCTTTCCCTACGAGCAGTACTTC. Its translation: CASSSRGTAFPYEQYF.

The chain couples TRBV5-5 to TRBJ1-2; 8 positions agree with TRBD1. The V segment lost 0 bases and the J segment 5 bases; nucleotides outside the gene matches: 6. The germline V gene encodes CDR1 SGHKS and CDR2 YYEKEE (reference sequence). The CDR3 has 15 residues. The CDR3 region has the DNA TGTGCCAGCAGCTTGGGACAGGGGCCAGGGTATGGCTACACCTTC. Translating it yields CASSLGQGPGYGYTF.

A few counts support this clone. The V call is TRBV2, the J call TRBJ1-2; D not resolved. This CDR3 comprises 13 residues. Germline V gene sequence: CDR1 SNHLY, CDR2 FYNNEI. V lost 3 bases, J lost 4 bases, and 9 bases lay in between. The CDR3 loop reads CASSDARPYGYTF. As DNA, the CDR3 is TGTGCCAGCAGTGACGCCAGGCCCTATGGCTACACCTTC.

The CDR3 reads CASSQVLSVNTEAFF. The CDR3 DNA sequence: TGCGCCAGCAGCCAAGTCCTTTCCGTGAACACTGAAGCTTTCTTT. This sequence joins TRBV4-3 and TRBJ1-1; no clear D gene. V was trimmed by 1 base and J by 0 bases, leaving 9 bases between them. Germline V gene data show CDR1 as LGHNA and CDR2 as YSLEER. This CDR3 has 15 residues.

V gene TRBV9 combines with J gene TRBJ1-1, with TRBD1 as a possible D gene (5 bases). Between the trimmed V and J ends, which lost 3 bases and 4 bases, there was a span of 13 bases. Germline V gene data show CDR1 as SGDLS and CDR2 as YYNGEE. The CDR3 has 14 amino acids. The chain's CDR3 is CASSGGVKSTEAFF. The CDR3 nucleotides read TGTGCCAGCAGCGGGGGGGTGAAAAGCACTGAAGCTTTCTTT.

This chain uses TRBV6-5 with TRBJ1-2; TRBD1 might be the D (6 bases). This CDR3 comprises 15 residues. From germline, CDR1 is MNHEY and CDR2 SVGAGI. With 3 bases removed from V and 4 bases from J, the gap between germline ends came to 15 bases. The CDR3 DNA follows: TGTGCCAGCAGTTATCAGGGGCGTACGTCCTATGGCTACACCTTC. Protein: CASSYQGRTSYGYTF.